The 20 T cell receptor beta chains listed next were all sequenced from one sample in a study of neurological immune-mediated disorders. TCRdb used MiXCR to reprocess the 5' RACE reads, holding one entry per CDR3 protein. This table has about 45,000 distinct CDR3 sequences, approximately 12% appearing once. Documented time point: longitudinal time-point 3. Sequences were obtained from PBMCs. The receptor set was obtained from a man aged 30-40 years in good health.

The chain combines TRBV19 with TRBJ2-7; perhaps D is TRBD1 or TRBD2 (5 bases each). Between the trimmed V and J ends, which lost 0 bases and 2 bases, there was a span of 11 bases. Germline V gives CDR1 LNHDA, CDR2 SQIVND (reference sequence). The CDR3 spans 15 residues. CDR3 nucleotides: TGTGCCAGTAGTATAGATCTGGGGACCGCCTACGAGCAGTACTTC. Translated: CASSIDLGTAYEQYF.

This clonotype was detected ten times or more. This rearrangement joins TRBV20-1 to TRBJ2-3, with 10 bases that match TRBD2. There are 15 residues in the CDR3. V lost 2 bases to trimming and J lost 5 bases; unmatched junction nucleotides: 7. CDR1 is DFQATT, CDR2 SNEGSKA, per germline (reference sequence). The CDR3 protein is CSARKASGSLDTQYF. CDR3 bases: TGCAGTGCTAGAAAGGCTAGCGGGAGTCTAGATACGCAGTATTTT.

This clonotype was recorded at least ten times. The chain carries TRBV18 and TRBJ1-1, with D hard to call. Germline values: CDR1 KGHSH, CDR2 LQKENI. This CDR3 region has 13 residues. V dropped 1 base and J dropped 1 base, with 4 bases sitting between them. CDR3 sequence (DNA): TGTGCCAGCTCACCACGACAGAACACTGAAGCTTTCTTT. Amino acid sequence: CASSPRQNTEAFF.

With regard to this clonotype: Possible read error: a much larger clone is one base away. The rearrangement joins TRBV3-1 to TRBJ2-7; maybe TRBD1 (6 bases). Germline V lookup: CDR1 LGHDT, CDR2 YNNKEL (reference sequence). The CDR3 loop spans 13 amino acids. V was cut by 6 bases and J by 5 bases, with 14 bases left in between. CDR3 bases: TGTGCCAGCAGACCAGAATGGGGGCACGAGCAGTACTTC. As protein: CASRPEWGHEQYF.

This clonotype was seen at least ten times. V gene TRBV5-5 combines with J gene TRBJ2-7, with 7 positions matching TRBD2. Germline lookup yields CDR1 SGHKS and CDR2 YYEKEE (reference sequence). The CDR3 is 17 amino acids. With 2 bases clipped from V and 3 bases from J, the junction kept 14 bases outside the gene matches. The chain's CDR3 is CASSFGPTKTSLYEQYF. CDR3 nucleotide sequence: TGTGCCAGCAGCTTTGGTCCAACGAAGACTAGCCTCTACGAGCAGTACTTC.

In its sample, this clonotype was seen many times. The chain is built from TRBV4-2 and TRBJ2-2, with unresolved D. The CDR3 has 15 residues. Trimming stripped 0 bases from V and 4 bases from J, with 9 bases between. Germline values: CDR1 LGHNA, CDR2 YNFKEQ. DNA of the CDR3: TGTGCCAGCAGCCAAGACCCCAAAGGCACCGGGGAGCTGTTTTTT. Translating gives CASSQDPKGTGELFF.

In this sample, this clonotype turned up many times. The rearrangement uses TRBV12-3 or TRBV12-4 and TRBJ2-2; weak D call: TRBD1 (5 bases). The CDR3 covers 15 residues. V lost 7 bases, J lost 1 base, and 13 bases lay in between. The CDR3 here is CASNSWGGNTGELFF. For the CDR3, the DNA is TGTGCCAGCAATTCGTGGGGCGGGAACACCGGGGAGCTGTTTTTT.

This clonotype showed up many times. The chain couples TRBV7-2 to TRBJ1-1; 7 positions match TRBD1. The V gene's germline CDR1 is SGHTA and CDR2 FQGNSA. J was trimmed by 6 bases and V by 5 bases; bases with no gene match: 9. The CDR3 totals 14 residues. CDR3 nucleotide sequence: TGTGCCAGCAGCCTCCCGACAGGGTTGGCTGAAGCTTTCTTT. Protein: CASSLPTGLAEAFF.

This clonotype appeared many times. This sequence joins TRBV4-2 and TRBJ2-5; 10 positions match TRBD2. Per the germline V gene, CDR1 is LGHNA and CDR2 is YNFKEQ. CDR3 length: 16 residues. V lost 3 bases to trimming and J lost 2 bases; unmatched junction nucleotides: 6. The CDR3 loop is CASSQYLAGEQETQYF. The CDR3, as DNA: TGTGCCAGCAGCCAGTACCTAGCGGGAGAGCAAGAGACCCAGTACTTC.

This clonotype was detected ten times or more. The chain carries TRBV18 and TRBJ2-5, with TRBD2 matching 7 bases. This CDR3 has 15 residues. The V gene's germline CDR1 is KGHSH and CDR2 LQKENI. The junction had 5 bases not matched to a gene; V was cut back by 2 bases and J by 2 bases. The CDR3 nucleotides are TGTGCCAGCTCACCATTCAGCGGGAAACAAGAGACCCAGTACTTC. It translates to CASSPFSGKQETQYF.

The chain links TRBV3-1 to TRBJ2-7; D not certain. CDR1 is LGHDT, CDR2 YNNKEL, per germline (reference sequence). The CDR3 has 13 residues. V was pared by 0 bases and J by 6 bases, with 9 bases between. Here the CDR3 reads CASSQDVGIEQYF. The CDR3 region has the DNA TGTGCCAGCAGCCAAGATGTAGGGATCGAGCAGTACTTC.

This clonotype has at least ten counts. V usage is TRBV27 and J usage is TRBJ2-3, with D tentatively TRBD1 (6 bases). With 5 bases removed from V and 1 base from J, the gap between germline ends came to 13 bases. This CDR3 is built from 15 residues. Germline V gives CDR1 MNHEY, CDR2 SMNVEV (reference sequence). CDR3 in DNA: TGTGCCAGCAGTACCAGGGACACACGCACAGATACGCAGTATTTT. Residues: CASSTRDTRTDTQYF.

This clonotype was found many times. The chain carries TRBV7-9 and TRBJ2-2; 12 bases line up with TRBD2. V lost 10 bases, J lost 7 bases, and 10 bases stayed unmatched. From germline, CDR1 is SEHNR and CDR2 FQNEAQ (reference sequence). CDR3 size: 15 residues. This CDR3 is CATARLAGVIGELFF. For the CDR3, the DNA is TGTGCCACCGCCAGACTAGCGGGAGTTATCGGGGAGCTGTTTTTT.

This clonotype was recorded at least ten times. V is TRBV20-1 and J is TRBJ2-3, with TRBD2 identical over 8 bases. The CDR3 sequence is 14 residues long. V shed 5 bases, J shed 4 bases, and the junction held 8 bases outside the gene matches. Germline CDR1 is DFQATT and CDR2 is SNEGSKA (reference sequence). As DNA, the CDR3 is TGCAGTGCTGTGACTAGCGCTAGGTCAGATACGCAGTATTTT. This gives the protein CSAVTSARSDTQYF.

This clonotype was recorded many times. The rearrangement links TRBV5-1 to TRBJ1-2; D is ambiguous. The germline V and J ends were trimmed by 0 bases and 2 bases, with 8 bases remaining between them. The CDR3 consists of 14 residues. The V gene's germline CDR1 is SGHRS and CDR2 YFSETQ. CDR3 sequence (DNA): TGCGCCAGCAGCTTGGATACGGGGAACTATGGCTACACCTTC. It specifies CASSLDTGNYGYTF. Complete variable domain (other parts from reference TRBV5-1 and TRBJ1-2): KAGVTQTPRYLIKTRGQQVTLSCSPISGHRSVSWYQQTPGQGLQFLFEYFSETQRNKGNFPGRFSGRQFSNSRSEMNVSTLELGDSALYLCASSLDTGNYGYTFGSGTRLTVV.

This clonotype was recorded at least ten times. The chain carries TRBV6-1 and TRBJ1-1; maybe TRBD1 (6 bases). The CDR3 runs to 16 residues. Per germline, CDR1 MNHNS and CDR2 SASEGT. V lost 7 bases and J 1 base, leaving 19 bases between the germline ends. CDR3 sequence reads: CASTTDRKTSNTEAFF. The CDR3 DNA sequence: TGTGCCAGCACCACCGACAGGAAAACTTCGAACACTGAAGCTTTCTTT.

This clonotype was detected many times. CDR3 in amino acids: CASSELTPTYEQYF. In DNA, the CDR3 is TGTGCCAGCAGTGAATTGACACCTACCTACGAGCAGTACTTC. This chain joins TRBV25-1 and TRBJ2-7; D uncertain. V was cut by 1 base and J by 2 bases, with 9 bases left in between. The germline V gene encodes CDR1 MGHDK and CDR2 SYGVNS. The CDR3 loop spans 14 amino acids.

This clonotype was seen a few times. This chain links TRBV12-3 or TRBV12-4 with TRBJ2-7, with TRBD1 matching 7 bases. CDR3 size: 12 residues. Losses at the gene ends were 6 bases for V and 7 bases for J; bases not matched to a gene: 6. The CDR3 region is CASRTGVGEQYF. CDR3 sequence (DNA): TGTGCCAGCAGAACAGGGGTAGGAGAGCAGTACTTC.

In its sample, this clonotype was seen many times. The chain employs TRBV15 and TRBJ2-1; TRBD1 might be the D (6 bases). The CDR3 covers 17 residues. Trimming left V 6 bases short and J 1 base short, with 19 bases between. CDR1 and CDR2 (germline): LNHNV, YYDKDF (reference sequence). The CDR3: CATSPRWGLSSYNEQFF. The CDR3 bases are TGTGCCACCAGTCCGAGGTGGGGGCTTTCTTCCTACAATGAGCAGTTCTTC.

This clonotype appeared a few times. This chain uses TRBV5-6 with TRBJ2-5; D ambiguous. Germline-derived CDR1 and CDR2 are SGHDT and YYEEEE. The CDR3 loop spans 13 amino acids. Trimming removed 0 bases at V and 5 bases at J, with 8 bases between. This chain's CDR3 is CASSLGVPETQYF. In DNA, the CDR3 is TGTGCCAGCAGCTTGGGGGTCCCGGAGACCCAGTACTTC.